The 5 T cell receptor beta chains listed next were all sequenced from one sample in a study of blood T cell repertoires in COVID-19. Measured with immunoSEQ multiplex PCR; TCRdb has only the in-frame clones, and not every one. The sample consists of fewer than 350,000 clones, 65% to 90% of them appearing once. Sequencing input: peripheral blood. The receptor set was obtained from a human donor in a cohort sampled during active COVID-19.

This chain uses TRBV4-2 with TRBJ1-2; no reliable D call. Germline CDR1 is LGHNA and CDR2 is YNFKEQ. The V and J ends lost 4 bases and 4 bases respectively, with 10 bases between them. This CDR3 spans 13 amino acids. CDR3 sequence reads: CASSPRSSYGYTF. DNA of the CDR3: TGTGCCAGCAGCCCAAGGAGTTCCTATGGCTACACCTTC.

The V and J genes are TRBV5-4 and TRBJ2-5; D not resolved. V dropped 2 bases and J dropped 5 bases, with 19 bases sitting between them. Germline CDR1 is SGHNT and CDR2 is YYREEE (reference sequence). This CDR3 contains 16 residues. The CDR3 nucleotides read TGTGCCAGCAGCTTTGATAGGCTAACCGTCGGGGAGACCCAGTACTTC. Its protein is CASSFDRLTVGETQYF. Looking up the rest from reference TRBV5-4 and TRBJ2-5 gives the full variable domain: ETGVTQSPTHLIKTRGQQVTLRCSSQSGHNTVSWYQQALGQGPQFIFQYYREEENGRGNFPPRFSGLQFPNYSSELNVNALELDDSALYLCASSFDRLTVGETQYFGPGTRLLVL.

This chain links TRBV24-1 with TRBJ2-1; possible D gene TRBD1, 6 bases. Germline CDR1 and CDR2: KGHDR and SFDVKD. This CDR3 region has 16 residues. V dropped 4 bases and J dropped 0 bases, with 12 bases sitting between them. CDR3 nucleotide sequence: TGTGCCACCAGTGAGCAGGGGCTCCCCTCCTACAATGAGCAGTTCTTC. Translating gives CATSEQGLPSYNEQFF.

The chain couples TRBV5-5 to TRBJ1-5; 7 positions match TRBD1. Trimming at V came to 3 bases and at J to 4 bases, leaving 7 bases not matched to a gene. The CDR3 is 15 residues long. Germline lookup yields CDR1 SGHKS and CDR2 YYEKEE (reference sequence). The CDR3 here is CASSWGQSLNQPQHF. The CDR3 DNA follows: TGTGCCAGCAGCTGGGGACAGAGCCTTAATCAGCCCCAGCATTTT.

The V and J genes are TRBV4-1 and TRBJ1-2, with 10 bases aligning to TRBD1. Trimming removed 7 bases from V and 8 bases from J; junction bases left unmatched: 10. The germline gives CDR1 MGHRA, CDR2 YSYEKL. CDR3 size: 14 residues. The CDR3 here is CASNRQGASQGYTF. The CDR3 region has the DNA TGCGCCAGCAATAGACAGGGGGCTTCGCAGGGCTACACCTTC.